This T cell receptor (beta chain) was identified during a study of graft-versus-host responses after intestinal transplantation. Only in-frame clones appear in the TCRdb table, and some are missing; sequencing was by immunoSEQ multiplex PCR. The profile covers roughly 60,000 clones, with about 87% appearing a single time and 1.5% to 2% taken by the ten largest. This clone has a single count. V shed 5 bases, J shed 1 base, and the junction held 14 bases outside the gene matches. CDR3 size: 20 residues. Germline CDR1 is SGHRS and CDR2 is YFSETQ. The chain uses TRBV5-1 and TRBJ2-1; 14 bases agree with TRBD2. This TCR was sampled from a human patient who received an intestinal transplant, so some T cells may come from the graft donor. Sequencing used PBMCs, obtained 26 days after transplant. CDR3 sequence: CASSYATGLAGGASYNEQFF. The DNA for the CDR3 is TGCGCCAGCAGTTATGCGACCGGACTAGCGGGAGGTGCTTCCTACAATGAGCAGTTCTTC.